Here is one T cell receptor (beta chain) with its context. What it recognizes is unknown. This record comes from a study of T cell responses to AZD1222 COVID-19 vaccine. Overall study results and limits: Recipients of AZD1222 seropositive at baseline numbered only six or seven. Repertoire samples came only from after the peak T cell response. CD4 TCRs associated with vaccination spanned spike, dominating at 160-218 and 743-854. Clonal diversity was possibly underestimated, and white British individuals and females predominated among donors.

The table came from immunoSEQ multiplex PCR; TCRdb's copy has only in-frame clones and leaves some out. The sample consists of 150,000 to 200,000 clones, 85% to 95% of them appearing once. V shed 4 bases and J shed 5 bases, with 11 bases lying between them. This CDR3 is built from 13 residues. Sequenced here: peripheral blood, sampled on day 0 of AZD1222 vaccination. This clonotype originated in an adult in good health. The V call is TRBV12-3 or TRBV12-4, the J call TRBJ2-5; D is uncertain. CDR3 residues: CASSSQIGETQYF. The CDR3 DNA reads TGTGCCAGCAGTTCCCAAATAGGGGAGACCCAGTACTTC.